This TCR beta chain appears in the sequencing data of a study of T cell changes during pregnancy in multiple sclerosis. The CDR3 totals 15 residues. Trimming took 6 bases from V and 4 from J; bases not matched to a gene: 6. Germline CDR1 and CDR2: MNHNS and SASEGT. Clones were read by immunoSEQ multiplex PCR, and TCRdb kept only the in-frame ones, dropping some. The sample holds tens of thousands of clones, 90% seen once. In this sample, this clone turned up a few times. The V gene is TRBV6-1, the J gene TRBJ2-3, with 11 bases fitting TRBD1. The TCR sequence derives from a female donor with multiple sclerosis, enrolled in a pregnancy study. The sequenced sample was CD8+ T cells from peripheral blood mononuclear cells, obtained in the second trimester of pregnancy. The CDR3 DNA is TGTGCCAGCAGCCTCGGGACAGGGGGGTCAGATACGCAGTATTTT. This sequence encodes CASSLGTGGSDTQYF.